Below are 20 T cell receptor beta chains sequenced from a single sample in a study of technical replicates of blood from a handful of donors. The method was immunoSEQ multiplex PCR; TCRdb's version includes in-frame clones alone and lacks a portion of them. The sample includes around 67,000 clones, around 86% of them seen just once. Sequencing used PBMCs. These receptors were obtained from a human donor in good health. Some clones in this sample may be carry-over from other donors' samples.

Only one count was recorded for this clone. The J gene is TRBJ2-2, the V gene TRBV4-1; no definite D call. The V end was cut by 1 base, the J end by 4 bases, with 7 bases between. The CDR3 loop spans 14 amino acids. Germline CDR1 reads MGHRA; CDR2 reads YSYEKL. The CDR3 region is CASSQGRVTGELFF. The CDR3 DNA reads as TGCGCCAGCAGCCAAGGTCGGGTCACCGGGGAGCTGTTTTTT.

V gene TRBV7-2 combines with J gene TRBJ2-3; D unclear. Trimming took off 0 bases at V and 4 bases at J, with 8 bases between the two ends. Germline CDR1 is SGHTA and CDR2 is FQGNSA. CDR3 length equals 14 residues. As DNA, the CDR3 is TGTGCCAGCAGCTTAGCGTTCAGTTCAGATACGCAGTATTTT. As protein: CASSLAFSSDTQYF.

The rearrangement joins TRBV29-1 to TRBJ2-3; 15 nucleotides align to TRBD2. The ends lost 3 bases at V and 7 bases at J; junction bases unmatched: 5. The CDR3 has 15 residues. Germline loops: CDR1 SQVTM, CDR2 ANQGSEA. CDR3 region: CSVDGTSGGPYTQYF. DNA for the CDR3: TGCAGCGTTGATGGGACTAGCGGGGGGCCCTATACGCAGTATTTT.

This clone was counted a few times. V is TRBV5-6 and J is TRBJ1-6, with no clear D. Per germline, CDR1 SGHDT and CDR2 YYEEEE. There are 13 residues in the CDR3. V was cut by 9 bases and J by 0 bases, with 7 bases left in between. CDR3 coding DNA: TGTGCCATGACGGGCTCCTATAATTCACCCCTCCACTTT. Its translation is CAMTGSYNSPLHF.

The rearrangement links TRBV5-1 to TRBJ1-6; the match to TRBD1 covers 8 bases. Looked up from germline, CDR1 is SGHRS and CDR2 is YFSETQ. Losses at the gene ends were 3 bases for V and 7 bases for J; bases not matched to a gene: 3. This CDR3 is built from 14 residues. This CDR3 is CASSYGQGNSPLHF. CDR3 sequence (DNA): TGCGCCAGCAGCTACGGACAGGGAAATTCACCCCTCCACTTT.

V and J are TRBV10-1 and TRBJ2-7; tentatively, D is TRBD2 (6 bases). The CDR3 length is 12 residues. Germline-derived CDR1 and CDR2 are WNHNN and SYGVQD (reference sequence). V lost 2 bases, J lost 6 bases, and 8 bases lay in between. The CDR3 sequence is CASSEPGGEQYF. The CDR3 DNA sequence: TGCGCCAGCAGTGAGCCCGGGGGCGAGCAGTACTTC.

This sequence joins TRBV7-2 and TRBJ2-7; 7 bases are a match to TRBD1. V dropped 5 bases and J dropped 6; count of bases not matched to a gene: 16. The CDR3 covers 16 residues. CDR1 is SGHTA, CDR2 FQGNSA, per germline. The CDR3 DNA is TGTGCCAGCAGCCCTAACGTTCCGGGACAGTTGAGCGAGCAGTACTTC. The encoded protein is CASSPNVPGQLSEQYF.

The chain employs TRBV2 and TRBJ1-2, with D hard to call. V shed 1 base and J shed 1 base, with 7 bases lying between them. This CDR3 has 14 residues. Germline V gives CDR1 SNHLY, CDR2 FYNNEI. In DNA form, the CDR3 reads TGTGCCAGCAGTGAAGGTTTCCTTAACTATGGCTACACCTTC. Translated: CASSEGFLNYGYTF. Supplemented by reference TRBV2 and TRBJ1-2, the full variable domain reads EPEVTQTPSHQVTQMGQEVILRCVPISNHLYFYWYRQILGQKVEFLVSFYNNEISEKSEIFDDQFSVERPDGSNFTLKIRSTKLEDSAMYFCASSEGFLNYGYTFGSGTRLTVV.

This chain uses TRBV7-3 with TRBJ2-2; possible D gene TRBD2, 6 bases. Germline V CDR1 and CDR2: SGHTA, FQGTGA. The CDR3 runs to 15 residues. Trimming removed 1 base at V and 0 bases at J, with 6 bases between. CDR3 coding DNA: TGTGCCAGCAGCTTAAGCGGGACGAACACCGGGGAGCTGTTTTTT. It is translated as CASSLSGTNTGELFF.

The table lists this clone with a few counts. The chain has TRBV6-5 and TRBJ1-1; D is perhaps TRBD1 (6 bases). The CDR3 contains 14 residues. The V gene lost 5 bases and the J gene lost 6 bases, with 16 bases spanning the gap. Germline values: CDR1 MNHEY, CDR2 SVGAGI. CDR3 in DNA: TGTGCCAGCAGTAATCGGCCGGGGGGCGCTGAAGCTTTCTTT. Translation: CASSNRPGGAEAFF.

The CDR3 nucleotides read TGTGCCAGCAGCCTCGACAGGGGTGGAAACACCATATATTTT. Translating it yields CASSLDRGGNTIYF. The V and J genes are TRBV7-9 and TRBJ1-3; 8 bases agree with TRBD1. From germline, CDR1 is SEHNR and CDR2 FQNEAQ (reference sequence). This CDR3 contains 14 residues. V dropped 5 bases and J dropped 3; count of bases not matched to a gene: 3.

This chain connects TRBV7-2 to TRBJ1-6, with D perhaps TRBD1 (5 bases). There are 16 residues in the CDR3. Between the trimmed V and J ends, which lost 5 bases and 10 bases, there was a span of 21 bases. Looked up from germline, CDR1 is SGHTA and CDR2 is FQGNSA. The CDR3 region is CASSPEGERLLSPLHF. Here the CDR3 DNA reads TGTGCCAGCAGCCCCGAAGGGGAAAGATTACTATCACCCCTCCACTTT.

In regard to this clone: The junction does not match germline at one end; this may be a read error. The chain couples TRBV27 to TRBJ1-6, with 7 bases matching TRBD1. The CDR3 is 15 amino acids. From germline, CDR1 is MNHEY and CDR2 SMNVEV (reference sequence). This CDR3 reads CASGFGTDYNSPLHF. The CDR3 DNA is TGTGCCAGCGGTTTCGGGACAGACTATAATTCACCCCTCCACTTT.

This clone was counted only a few times. The V gene is TRBV29-1, the J gene TRBJ1-5; D gene uncertain. The germline V gene encodes CDR1 SQVTM and CDR2 ANQGSEA. The CDR3 consists of 15 residues. Trimming took off 5 bases at V and 3 bases at J, with 17 bases between the two ends. CDR3 region: CSVIVAGGVNQPQHF. The DNA of the CDR3 is TGCAGCGTTATCGTGGCCGGCGGGGTCAATCAGCCCCAGCATTTT. Drawing the rest from reference TRBV29-1 and TRBJ1-5, the complete variable domain is SAVISQKPSRDICQRGTSLTIQCQVDSQVTMMFWYRQQPGQSLTLIATANQGSEATYESGFVIDKFPISRPNLTFSTLTVSNMSPEDSSIYLCSVIVAGGVNQPQHFGDGTRLSIL.

The rearrangement links TRBV10-3 to TRBJ2-3, with 10 bases matching TRBD2. V shed 4 bases and J 0 bases; nucleotides not matched to a gene: 4. From germline, CDR1 is ENHRY and CDR2 SYGVKD. The CDR3 has 16 residues. CDR3 DNA sequence: TGTGCCATCAGTGCGGAACTAGCGGGGAGCACAGATACGCAGTATTTT. It codes for CAISAELAGSTDTQYF.

The gene calls are TRBV21-1 and TRBJ1-3; TRBD1, as called in the table, went unchecked against the DNA. TRBV21-1 is marked as a pseudogene. The CDR3 runs to 16 residues. CDR3 sequence reads: CASSGAGGASGNTIYF. The CDR3 region has the DNA TGTGCCAGCAGCGGTGCAGGGGGCGCCTCTGGAAACACCATATATTTT.

The rearrangement uses TRBV15 and TRBJ2-2; the match to TRBD1 covers 9 bases. From germline, CDR1 is LNHNV and CDR2 YYDKDF (reference sequence). J lost 4 bases, V lost 5 bases, and 8 bases had no gene match. The CDR3 spans 16 residues. The CDR3 DNA reads TGTGCCACCAGCCTTAACAGGGGGCATAGCACCGGGGAGCTGTTTTTT. This translates into CATSLNRGHSTGELFF.

CDR3 residues: CASSEEDRGNTEAFF. CDR3 bases: TGTGCCAGCAGCGAGGAGGACAGGGGAAACACTGAAGCTTTCTTT. The chain has TRBV9 and TRBJ1-1, with TRBD1 matching 9 bases. CDR1 is SGDLS and CDR2 is YYNGEE in the germline V gene. V was pared by 3 bases and J by 2 bases, with 5 bases of the junction left unmatched. The CDR3 sequence is 15 residues long.

The CDR3 nucleotides are TGTGCCAGCAGCCGGGGGGGTGGTCAGCCCCAGCATTTT. Translated, it gives CASSRGGGQPQHF. The rearrangement uses TRBV11-1 and TRBJ1-5, with D perhaps TRBD1 (5 bases). Germline lookup yields CDR1 SGHAT and CDR2 FQDESV (reference sequence). The length of the CDR3 is 13 residues. V lost 5 bases and J lost 6, with 11 bases in between.

This chain uses TRBV10-3 with TRBJ2-7; D remains unclear. Trimming shortened V by 1 base and J by 4 bases, and 5 bases separated the two germline ends. The CDR3 has 12 residues. CDR1 and CDR2 (germline): ENHRY, SYGVKD. DNA for the CDR3: TGTGCCATCAGTGAGTGGCAGTACGAGCAGTACTTC. Its translation: CAISEWQYEQYF.